This entry concerns a single T cell receptor beta chain. CDR1 is SNHLY, CDR2 FYNNEI, per germline. The CDR3 contains 14 residues. V shed 8 bases and J shed 5 bases, with 18 bases lying between them. Clones were sequenced by immunoSEQ multiplex PCR, and TCRdb holds only the in-frame ones, with some missing. This table has 9,000 to 13,000 clones, about 74% appearing once. The source of the sample is a study of OX40 agonist ivuxolimab in advanced cancers. This material consisted of CD4+ or CD8+ T cells sorted from blood, taken in a trial of the OX40 agonist ivuxolimab. The V call is TRBV2, the J call TRBJ1-2; D might be TRBD1 (6 bases). The source is an adult with an advanced solid tumor such as melanoma, head and neck, liver or kidney cancer. CDR3 sequence (DNA): TGTGCCAGCGATGATCTTGTCACAGGGTATGGCTACACCTTC. It encodes CASDDLVTGYGYTF.